This T cell receptor (beta chain) comes out of a study of human CD4 T cells and Enterobacteriaceae (TCRdb year 2020). Deep-level sequencing was performed on ex vivo total memory CD4+ samples, with a detection sensitivity of one cell in 200,000. Genomic DNA was extracted from cell pellets with the QIAamp DNA Micro Kit, and its quantity and purity were checked by spectrophotometry. Amplification of TCR Vbeta CDR3 regions was performed with the immunoSEQ multiplex PCR assay. Sequencing of amplicons was performed on the Illumina HiSeq platform. The retrieved sequences were 87 nucleotides in length and included the CDR3 region. In the original analysis: A clonotype was defined as a unique productive TCR Vbeta nucleotide sequence and was quantified by productive template frequency from ImmunoSEQ Analyzer V3.0. Expanded clonotypes were defined using a threshold set at the top 5th percentile of each repertoire ranked by frequency. Repertoire overlap was calculated as Chao-Jaccard with the R package fossil and was visualized by nonmetric multidimensional scaling with the R package MASS. The clones in this table, taken by TCRdb from immuneACCESS, are in-frame only. Not every clone is retained; where verified, under half of the shortfall comes from an unresolved V gene, and the cause of the rest is unknown. Clonal size and the V and J genes are those of that table, whereas D and trimming came from the DNA. For this sample the table gives 25,000 to 30,000 clones, of which roughly 79% were detected only once. The ten largest clonotypes hold 1.7% of the sample.

Broader findings and caveats from the paper: The only basis for inferring the reactivity of ex vivo clonotypes was matching nucleotide sequences to CFSE-low cultures from the same donors. In ex vivo samples, clonotypes with broad cross-reactivity seemed more expanded than specific clonotypes, as 11 of 19 and about 65% of the roughly 34 fell within the top 5%.

Memory CD4+ T cells, defined as all CD4+ cells except CD45RA+CCR7+CD95- naive cells, were FACS-sorted on a FACSAria III to over 98% purity. Blood from healthy donors came from blood donation centers in Switzerland. Positive selection with CD4 and CD14 magnetic microbeads was used to enrich total CD4+ T cells and monocytes. CD8+, CD14+, CD16+, CD56+, CD19+ and CD25-bright cells were excluded prior to sorting. To assess in vivo expansion of bacteria-reactive clonotypes, total memory CD4+ T cells from a couple of blood donors were sequenced directly ex vivo. Peripheral blood mononuclear cells were isolated from donor blood using Ficoll-Paque Plus. With respect to this clone: Its antigen is not yet known. Qualities for individual bases were not recorded, and no much larger clone is one base off.

The sequenced material came from memory CD4+ T cells from blood. The intended sense of this specimen's cell subset or site label: total memory CD4 T cells sorted directly ex vivo, unstimulated. The origin of this receptor is a human donor in good health.

Here is the DNA: TGTGCCAGCAGTAAAGGAAGCGGGAGGTCCTACAATGAGCAGTTCTTC. Its amino acids are CASSKGSGRSYNEQFF. The chain is encoded by TRBV28 joined to TRBJ2-1; TRBD2 matches 9 bases in the middle. Including the terminal cysteine and phenylalanine, the CDR3 comprises 16 residues. Just the 48-base CDR3 DNA is kept, in frame starting at base 1. Trimming takes 5 bases off V and 1 base off J; junction bases not matched to a gene: 6. The germline V gene provides CDR1 MDHEN and CDR2 SYDVKM.